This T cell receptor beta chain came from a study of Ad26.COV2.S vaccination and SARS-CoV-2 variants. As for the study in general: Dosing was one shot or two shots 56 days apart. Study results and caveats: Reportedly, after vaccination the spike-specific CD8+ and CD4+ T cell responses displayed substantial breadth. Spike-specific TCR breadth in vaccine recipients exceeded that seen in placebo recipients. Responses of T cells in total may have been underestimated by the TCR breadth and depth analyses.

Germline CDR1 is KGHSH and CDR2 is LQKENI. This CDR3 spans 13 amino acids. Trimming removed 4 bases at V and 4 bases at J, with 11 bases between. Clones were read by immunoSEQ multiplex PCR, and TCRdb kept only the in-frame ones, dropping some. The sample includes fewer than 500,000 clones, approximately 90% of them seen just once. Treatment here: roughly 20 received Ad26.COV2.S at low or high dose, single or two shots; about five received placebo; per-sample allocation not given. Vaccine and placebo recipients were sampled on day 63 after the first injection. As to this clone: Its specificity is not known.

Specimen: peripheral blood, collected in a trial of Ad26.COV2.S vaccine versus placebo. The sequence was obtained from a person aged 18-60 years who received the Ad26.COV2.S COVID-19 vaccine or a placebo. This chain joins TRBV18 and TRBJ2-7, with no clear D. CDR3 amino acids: CASSHGQQYEQYF. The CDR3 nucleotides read TGTGCCAGCTCACATGGTCAGCAATACGAGCAGTACTTC.